This section outlines one T cell receptor beta chain sequence together with its context. Here immunoSEQ multiplex PCR was the method, and the copy in TCRdb shows in-frame clones only, minus some. The data show 25,000 to 35,000 clones, about 86% seen once. This entry comes from a study of control samples from healthy donors and cancer patients. Per the germline V gene, CDR1 is KGHSH and CDR2 is LQKENI. The CDR3 spans 11 residues. V gave up 2 bases and J gave up 9 bases, with 5 bases separating them. This chain uses TRBV18 with TRBJ2-1; no clear D gene. The receptor was isolated from a woman in her 40s with lung cancer. Sequenced sample: PBMCs. CDR3 bases: TGTGCCAGCTCACCAGAGGCTGAGCAGTTCTTC. Translation: CASSPEAEQFF.